The 10 T cell receptor beta chains below all came from one sample that was sequenced in a study of beta chain features in type 1 diabetes. General study results and limits: All four CD4+ subsets of Type 1 diabetes patients contained TCRB CDR3s that were moderately but significantly shorter.

Antigens of these TCRs are unknown. Expressed TCRB transcripts got sequenced, as all isolated RNA was reverse transcribed. Clones were read by immunoSEQ multiplex PCR, and TCRdb kept only the in-frame ones, dropping some. The table has fewer than 70,000 clones, about 64% seen once. Sample: stem cell memory CD4+ T cells from blood. All receptors come from a woman younger than 45 with type 1 diabetes.

This clone is categorized as medium-sized. V gene TRBV4-1 combines with J gene TRBJ2-5; D is unclear. Between the trimmed V and J ends, which lost 1 base and 0 bases, there was a span of 6 bases. The CDR3 length is 14 residues. Looked up from germline, CDR1 is MGHRA and CDR2 is YSYEKL. CDR3 in DNA: TGCGCCAGCAGCCAAGGCGGTCACCAAGAGACCCAGTACTTC. Protein product: CASSQGGHQETQYF.

The J gene is TRBJ2-1, the V gene TRBV7-9; TRBD2 agrees at 15 bases. This CDR3 contains 14 residues. Germline CDR1 reads SEHNR; CDR2 reads FQNEAQ (reference sequence). V shed 7 bases, J shed 8 bases, and the junction held 3 bases outside the gene matches. CDR3 amino acids: CASTGLAGGDEQFF. CDR3 DNA: TGTGCCAGCACCGGACTAGCGGGAGGGGATGAGCAGTTCTTC.

This chain connects TRBV4-1 to TRBJ2-5; D is undetermined. V was cut by 0 bases and J by 1 base, with 9 bases left in between. This CDR3 comprises 15 residues. Germline V gene lookup returns CDR1 MGHRA and CDR2 YSYEKL. CDR3 protein: CASSQDMRFQETQYF. CDR3 sequence (DNA): TGCGCCAGCAGCCAAGATATGAGGTTCCAAGAGACCCAGTACTTC.

The chain carries TRBV19 and TRBJ1-4; TRBD1 matches 9 bases. The CDR3 runs 14 residues. Germline lookup yields CDR1 LNHDA and CDR2 SQIVND (reference sequence). V lost 3 bases and J lost 8; bases outside the gene matches: 4. DNA of the CDR3: TGTGCCAGTAGTATCGGGACAGGGAGCGAAAAACTGTTTTTT. Translation: CASSIGTGSEKLFF.

V gene TRBV7-9 combines with J gene TRBJ1-1; the match to TRBD1 covers 8 bases. The CDR3 sequence is 14 residues long. V lost 5 bases, J lost 1 base, and 3 bases stayed unmatched. Germline values: CDR1 SEHNR, CDR2 FQNEAQ (reference sequence). The CDR3 region has the DNA TGTGCCAGCAGCCCCGGACAGGGGAACACTGAAGCTTTCTTT. This encodes CASSPGQGNTEAFF.

The rearrangement joins TRBV7-3 to TRBJ1-3; tentatively, D is TRBD1 (6 bases). Germline V gene sequence: CDR1 SGHTA, CDR2 FQGTGA. The germline V and J ends were trimmed by 5 bases and 4 bases, with 9 bases remaining between them. The CDR3 is 13 amino acids. Here the CDR3 DNA reads TGTGCCAGCAGCCTCGGACAGGGAAACACCATATATTTT. This gives the protein CASSLGQGNTIYF.

The V and J genes are TRBV29-1 and TRBJ2-7; 7 nucleotides align to TRBD1. The V gene end was trimmed by 5 bases and the J gene end by 6 bases; junction bases not matched to a gene: 7. Per the germline V gene, CDR1 is SQVTM and CDR2 is ANQGSEA. CDR3 length: 12 amino acids. In nucleotides, the CDR3 is TGCAGCGTTCGACAGGGCCTCATCGAGCAGTACTTC. It yields the protein CSVRQGLIEQYF.

The V call is TRBV13, the J call TRBJ1-5; 7 bases match TRBD1. J was trimmed by 4 bases and V by 2 bases; bases with no gene match: 2. This CDR3 is 14 amino acids long. CDR1 is PRHDT and CDR2 is FYEKMQ in the germline V gene (reference sequence). This chain's CDR3 is CASSLSDRNQPQHF. In DNA form, the CDR3 reads TGTGCCAGCAGCTTATCGGACAGGAATCAGCCCCAGCATTTT. Combining the CDR3 with reference TRBV13 and TRBJ1-5 gives the whole variable domain AAGVIQSPRHLIKEKRETATLKCYPIPRHDTVYWYQQGPGQDPQFLISFYEKMQSDKGSIPDRFSAQQFSDYHSELNMSSLELGDSALYFCASSLSDRNQPQHFGDGTRLSIL.

This chain connects TRBV18 to TRBJ1-1, with no clear D. This CDR3 has 13 residues. Germline CDR1 is KGHSH and CDR2 is LQKENI. With 5 bases removed from V and 3 bases from J, the gap between germline ends came to 10 bases. In DNA, the CDR3 is TGTGCCAGCTCAGCGTCGAGGGACACTGAAGCTTTCTTT. Its protein product is CASSASRDTEAFF.

This clone was observed a handful of times. V gene TRBV30 combines with J gene TRBJ2-7; 8 bases align to TRBD1. The germline V gene has CDR1 GTSNPN and CDR2 SVGIG (reference sequence). The CDR3 spans 13 residues. Trimming removed 5 bases from V and 2 bases from J; junction bases left unmatched: 5. CDR3 loop: CAWRTGGTYEQYF. Written as DNA, the CDR3 is TGTGCCTGGCGAACAGGGGGGACCTACGAGCAGTACTTC.